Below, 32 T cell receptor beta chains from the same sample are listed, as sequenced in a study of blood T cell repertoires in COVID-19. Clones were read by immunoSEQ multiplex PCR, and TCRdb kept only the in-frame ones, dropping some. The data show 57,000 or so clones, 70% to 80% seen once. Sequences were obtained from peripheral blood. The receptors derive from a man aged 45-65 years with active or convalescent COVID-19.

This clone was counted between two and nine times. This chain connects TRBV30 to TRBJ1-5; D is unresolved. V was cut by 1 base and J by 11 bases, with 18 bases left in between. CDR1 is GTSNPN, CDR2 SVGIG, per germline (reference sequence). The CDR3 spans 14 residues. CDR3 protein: CAWSEGWEGGAQHF. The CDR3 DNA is TGTGCCTGGAGTGAAGGATGGGAGGGCGGGGCCCAGCATTTT.

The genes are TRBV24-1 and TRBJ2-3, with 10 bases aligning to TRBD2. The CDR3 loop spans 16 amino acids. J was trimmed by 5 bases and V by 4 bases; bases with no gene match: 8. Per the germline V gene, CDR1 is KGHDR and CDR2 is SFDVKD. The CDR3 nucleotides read TGTGCCACCAGTGACCCATTAGCGGGGGGTAGAGATACGCAGTATTTT. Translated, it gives CATSDPLAGGRDTQYF.

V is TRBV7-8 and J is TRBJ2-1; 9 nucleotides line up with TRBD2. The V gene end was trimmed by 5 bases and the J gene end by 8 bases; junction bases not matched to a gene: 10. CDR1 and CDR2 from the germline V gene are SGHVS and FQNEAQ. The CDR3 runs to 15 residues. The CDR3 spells CASSLSGSGVHEQFF. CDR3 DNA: TGTGCCAGCAGCCTTAGCGGGAGCGGTGTTCATGAGCAGTTCTTC.

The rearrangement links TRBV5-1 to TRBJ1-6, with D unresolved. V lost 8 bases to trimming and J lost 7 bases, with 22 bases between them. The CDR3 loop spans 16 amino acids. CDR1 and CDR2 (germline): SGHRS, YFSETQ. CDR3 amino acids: CASKSGNENWNSPLHF. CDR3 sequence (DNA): TGCGCCAGTAAGTCGGGAAATGAAAACTGGAATTCACCCCTCCACTTT.

The CDR3 sequence: CARPPPRAAYEQYF. CDR3 DNA sequence: TGTGCCCGCCCCCCCCCGCGGGCAGCCTACGAGCAGTACTTC. The chain uses TRBV6-5 and TRBJ2-7, with a possible D match to TRBD2 (5 bases). V was pared by 11 bases and J by 2 bases, with 19 bases between. This CDR3 is built from 14 residues. Germline CDR1 and CDR2: MNHEY and SVGAGI.

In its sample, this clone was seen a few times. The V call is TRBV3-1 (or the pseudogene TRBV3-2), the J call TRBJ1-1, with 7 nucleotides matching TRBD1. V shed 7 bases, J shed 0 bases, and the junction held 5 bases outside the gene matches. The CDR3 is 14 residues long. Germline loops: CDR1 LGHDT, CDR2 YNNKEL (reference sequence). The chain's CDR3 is CASTLGQMNTEAFF. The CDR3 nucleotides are TGTGCCAGCACCCTGGGACAGATGAACACTGAAGCTTTCTTT.

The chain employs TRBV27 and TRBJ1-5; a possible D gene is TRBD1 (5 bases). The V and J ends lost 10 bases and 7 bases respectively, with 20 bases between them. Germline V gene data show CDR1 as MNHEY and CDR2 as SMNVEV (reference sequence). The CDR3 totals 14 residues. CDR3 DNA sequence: TGTGCCACCCGTGAGGGCAGGGCGGGACAGCCCCAGCATTTT. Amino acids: CATREGRAGQPQHF.

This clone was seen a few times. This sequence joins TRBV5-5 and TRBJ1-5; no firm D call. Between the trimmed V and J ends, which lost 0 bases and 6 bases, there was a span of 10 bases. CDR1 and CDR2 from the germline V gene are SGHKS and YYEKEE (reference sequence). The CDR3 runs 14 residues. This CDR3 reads CASSLDIGGQPQHF. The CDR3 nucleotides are TGTGCCAGCAGCTTGGACATCGGCGGTCAGCCCCAGCATTTT.

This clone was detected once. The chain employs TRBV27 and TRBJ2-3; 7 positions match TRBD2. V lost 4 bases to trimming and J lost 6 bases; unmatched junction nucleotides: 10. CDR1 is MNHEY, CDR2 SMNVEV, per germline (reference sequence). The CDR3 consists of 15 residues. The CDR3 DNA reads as TGTGCCAGCAGTTCCCGGGACTACCTCGGGGATACGCAGTATTTT. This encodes CASSSRDYLGDTQYF.

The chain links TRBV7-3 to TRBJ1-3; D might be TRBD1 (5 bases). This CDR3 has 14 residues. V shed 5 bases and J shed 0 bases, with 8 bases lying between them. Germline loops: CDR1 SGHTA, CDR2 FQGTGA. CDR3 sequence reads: CASSPGHSGNTIYF. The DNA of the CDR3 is TGTGCCAGCAGCCCCGGACACTCTGGAAACACCATATATTTT.

The CDR3 region has the DNA TGTGCCAGCAGCTTACAGGCGGGAGGGTGGGAGACCCAGTACTTC. Translated: CASSLQAGGWETQYF. This chain connects TRBV7-8 to TRBJ2-5; 9 nucleotides align to TRBD2. V shed 2 bases, J shed 5 bases, and the junction held 6 bases outside the gene matches. CDR3 size: 15 residues. Germline V gives CDR1 SGHVS, CDR2 FQNEAQ.

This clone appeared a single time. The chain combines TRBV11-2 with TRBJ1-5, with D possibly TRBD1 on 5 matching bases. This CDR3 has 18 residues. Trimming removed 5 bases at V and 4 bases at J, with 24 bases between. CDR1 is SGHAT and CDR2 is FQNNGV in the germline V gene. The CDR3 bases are TGTGCCAGCAGCCTAGGGACCTTGAGGGCCTTCGAGAATCAGCCCCAGCATTTT. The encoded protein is CASSLGTLRAFENQPQHF.

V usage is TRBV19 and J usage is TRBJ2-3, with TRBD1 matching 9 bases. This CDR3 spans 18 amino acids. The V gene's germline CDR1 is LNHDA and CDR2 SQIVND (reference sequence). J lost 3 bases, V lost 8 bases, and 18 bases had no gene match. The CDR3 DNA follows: TGTGCCAGTGCTCCCGGGACAGGGACTTCCCTAGGGACAGATACGCAGTATTTT. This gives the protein CASAPGTGTSLGTDTQYF. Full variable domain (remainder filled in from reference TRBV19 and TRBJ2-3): DGGITQSPKYLFRKEGQNVTLSCEQNLNHDAMYWYRQDPGQGLRLIYYSQIVNDFQKGDIAEGYSVSREKKESFPLTVTSAQKNPTAFYLCASAPGTGTSLGTDTQYFGPGTRLTVL.

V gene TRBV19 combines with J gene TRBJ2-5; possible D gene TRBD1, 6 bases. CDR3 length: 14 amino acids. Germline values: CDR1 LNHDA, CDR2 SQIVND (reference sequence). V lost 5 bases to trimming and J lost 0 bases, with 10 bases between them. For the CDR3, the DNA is TGTGCCAGTAGTGCCCGACAGGACCAAGAGACCCAGTACTTC. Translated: CASSARQDQETQYF.

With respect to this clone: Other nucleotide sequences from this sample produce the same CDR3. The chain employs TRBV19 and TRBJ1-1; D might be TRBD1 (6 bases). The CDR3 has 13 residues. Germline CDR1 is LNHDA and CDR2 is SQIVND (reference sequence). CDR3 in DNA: TGTCCCCCCCACGGGGGGGTGGGGGGGGCAGCTTTCTTT. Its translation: CPPHGGVGGAAFF.

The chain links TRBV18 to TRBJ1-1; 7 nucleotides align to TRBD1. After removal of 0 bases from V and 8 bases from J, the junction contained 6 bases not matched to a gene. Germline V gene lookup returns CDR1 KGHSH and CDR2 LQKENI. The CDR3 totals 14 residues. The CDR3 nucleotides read TGTGCCAGCTCACCACCTGCAGGGGGACTCGAAGCTTTCTTT. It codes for CASSPPAGGLEAFF.

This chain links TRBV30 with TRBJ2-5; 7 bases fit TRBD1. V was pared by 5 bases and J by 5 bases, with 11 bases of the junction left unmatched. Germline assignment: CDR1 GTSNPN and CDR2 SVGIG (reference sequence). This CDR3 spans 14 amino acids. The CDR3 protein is CAWGGQRSLETQYF. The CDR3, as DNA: TGTGCCTGGGGGGGACAGCGGAGTCTTGAGACCCAGTACTTC.

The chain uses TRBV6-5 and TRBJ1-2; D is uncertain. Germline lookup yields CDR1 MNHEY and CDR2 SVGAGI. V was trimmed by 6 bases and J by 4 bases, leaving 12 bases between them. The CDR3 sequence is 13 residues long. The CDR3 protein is CASRRGLIYGYTF. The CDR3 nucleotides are TGTGCCAGCAGGAGAGGCCTTATCTATGGCTACACCTTC.

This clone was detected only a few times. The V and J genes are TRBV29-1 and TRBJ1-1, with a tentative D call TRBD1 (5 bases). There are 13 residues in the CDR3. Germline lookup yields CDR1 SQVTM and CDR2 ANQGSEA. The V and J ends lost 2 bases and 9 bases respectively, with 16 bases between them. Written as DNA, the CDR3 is TGCAGCGTTGAATTGGGACTCAGGGAACAAGCTTTCTTT. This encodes CSVELGLREQAFF.

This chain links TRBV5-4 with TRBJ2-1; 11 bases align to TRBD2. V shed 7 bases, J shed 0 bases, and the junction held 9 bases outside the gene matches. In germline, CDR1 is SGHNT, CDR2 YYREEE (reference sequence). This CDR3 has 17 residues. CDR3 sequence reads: CASSGSGRALSYNEQFF. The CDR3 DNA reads TGTGCCAGCTCCGGTAGCGGGAGGGCCCTCTCCTACAATGAGCAGTTCTTC.

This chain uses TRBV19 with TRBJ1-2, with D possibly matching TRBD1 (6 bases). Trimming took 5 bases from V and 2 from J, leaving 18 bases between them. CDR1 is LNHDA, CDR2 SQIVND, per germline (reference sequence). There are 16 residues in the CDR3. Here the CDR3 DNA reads TGTGCCAGTAGTGTGAGAGGGGGAAATGGGAACTATGGCTACACCTTC. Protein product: CASSVRGGNGNYGYTF.

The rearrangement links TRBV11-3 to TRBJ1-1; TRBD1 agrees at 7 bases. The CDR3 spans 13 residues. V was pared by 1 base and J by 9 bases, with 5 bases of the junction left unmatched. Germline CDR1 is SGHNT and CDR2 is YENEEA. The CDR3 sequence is CASSLGRQGKAFF. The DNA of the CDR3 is TGTGCCAGCAGCTTAGGGAGACAGGGAAAAGCTTTCTTT. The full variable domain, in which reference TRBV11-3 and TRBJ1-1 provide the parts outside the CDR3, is EAGVVQSPRYKIIEKKQPVAFWCNPISGHNTLYWYLQNLGQGPELLIRYENEEAVDDSQLPKDRFSAERLKGVDSTLKIQPAELGDSAVYLCASSLGRQGKAFFGQGTRLTVV.

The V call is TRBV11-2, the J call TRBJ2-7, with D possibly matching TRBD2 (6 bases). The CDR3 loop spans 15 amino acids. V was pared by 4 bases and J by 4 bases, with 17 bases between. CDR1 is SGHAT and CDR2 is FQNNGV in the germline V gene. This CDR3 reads CASSSRPEGVYEQYF. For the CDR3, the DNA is TGTGCCAGCAGCTCACGTCCGGAGGGAGTATACGAGCAGTACTTC.

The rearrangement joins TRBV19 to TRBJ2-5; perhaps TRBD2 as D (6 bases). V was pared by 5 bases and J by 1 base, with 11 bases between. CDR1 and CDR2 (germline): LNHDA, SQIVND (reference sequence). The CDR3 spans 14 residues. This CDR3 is CASSVGGSQETQYF. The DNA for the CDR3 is TGTGCCAGTAGTGTGGGGGGTTCCCAAGAGACCCAGTACTTC.

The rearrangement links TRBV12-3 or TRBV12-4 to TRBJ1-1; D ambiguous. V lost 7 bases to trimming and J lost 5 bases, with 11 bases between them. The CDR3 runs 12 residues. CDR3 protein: CASTKGGTEAFF. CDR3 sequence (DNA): TGTGCCAGCACGAAGGGAGGAACTGAAGCTTTCTTT.

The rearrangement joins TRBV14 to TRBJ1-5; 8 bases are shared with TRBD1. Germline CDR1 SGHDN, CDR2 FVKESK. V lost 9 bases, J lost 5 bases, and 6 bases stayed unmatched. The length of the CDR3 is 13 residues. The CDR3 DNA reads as TGTGCCAGTTCGGACAGGGTGGATCAGCCCCAGCATTTT. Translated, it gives CASSDRVDQPQHF.

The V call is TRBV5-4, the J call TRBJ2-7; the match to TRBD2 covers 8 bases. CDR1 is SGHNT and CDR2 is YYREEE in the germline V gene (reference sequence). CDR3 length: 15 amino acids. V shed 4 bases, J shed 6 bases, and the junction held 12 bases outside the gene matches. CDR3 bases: TGTGCCAGCAGCCGGCGGGGGGAGAGTATAGGCGAGCAGTACTTC. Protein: CASSRRGESIGEQYF.

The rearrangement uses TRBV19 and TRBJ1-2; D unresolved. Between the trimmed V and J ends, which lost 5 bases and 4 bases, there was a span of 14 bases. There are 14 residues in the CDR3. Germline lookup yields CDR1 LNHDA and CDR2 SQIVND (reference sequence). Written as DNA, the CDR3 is TGTGCCAGTAGTCGGCCACCCGAGGGCTATGGCTACACCTTC. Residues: CASSRPPEGYGYTF.

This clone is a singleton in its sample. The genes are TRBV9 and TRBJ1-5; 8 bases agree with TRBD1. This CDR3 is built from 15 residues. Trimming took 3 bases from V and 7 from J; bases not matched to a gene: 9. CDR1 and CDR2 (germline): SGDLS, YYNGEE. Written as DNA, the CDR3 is TGTGCCAGCAGCGCCGGGACAGGACAAGGCCAGCCCCAGCATTTT. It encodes CASSAGTGQGQPQHF.

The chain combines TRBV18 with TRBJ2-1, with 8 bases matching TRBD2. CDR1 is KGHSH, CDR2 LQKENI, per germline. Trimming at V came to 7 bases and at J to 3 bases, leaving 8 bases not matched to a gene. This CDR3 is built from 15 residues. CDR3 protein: CASFLQREIYNEQFF. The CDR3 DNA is TGTGCCAGCTTCCTCCAGCGGGAGATCTACAATGAGCAGTTCTTC.

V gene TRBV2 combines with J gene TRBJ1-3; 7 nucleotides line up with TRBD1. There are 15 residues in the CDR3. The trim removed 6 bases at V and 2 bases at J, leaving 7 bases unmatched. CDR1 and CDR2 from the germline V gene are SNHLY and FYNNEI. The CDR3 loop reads CASSVGQWAGNTIYF. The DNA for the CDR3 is TGTGCCAGCAGCGTGGGACAGTGGGCTGGAAACACCATATATTTT.

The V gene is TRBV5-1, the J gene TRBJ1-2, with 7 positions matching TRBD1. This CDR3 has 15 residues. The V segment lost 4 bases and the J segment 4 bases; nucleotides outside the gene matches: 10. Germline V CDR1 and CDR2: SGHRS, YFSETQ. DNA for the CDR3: TGCGCCAGCAGCCCCGATCCCGGGACAGCCTATGGCTACACCTTC. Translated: CASSPDPGTAYGYTF.